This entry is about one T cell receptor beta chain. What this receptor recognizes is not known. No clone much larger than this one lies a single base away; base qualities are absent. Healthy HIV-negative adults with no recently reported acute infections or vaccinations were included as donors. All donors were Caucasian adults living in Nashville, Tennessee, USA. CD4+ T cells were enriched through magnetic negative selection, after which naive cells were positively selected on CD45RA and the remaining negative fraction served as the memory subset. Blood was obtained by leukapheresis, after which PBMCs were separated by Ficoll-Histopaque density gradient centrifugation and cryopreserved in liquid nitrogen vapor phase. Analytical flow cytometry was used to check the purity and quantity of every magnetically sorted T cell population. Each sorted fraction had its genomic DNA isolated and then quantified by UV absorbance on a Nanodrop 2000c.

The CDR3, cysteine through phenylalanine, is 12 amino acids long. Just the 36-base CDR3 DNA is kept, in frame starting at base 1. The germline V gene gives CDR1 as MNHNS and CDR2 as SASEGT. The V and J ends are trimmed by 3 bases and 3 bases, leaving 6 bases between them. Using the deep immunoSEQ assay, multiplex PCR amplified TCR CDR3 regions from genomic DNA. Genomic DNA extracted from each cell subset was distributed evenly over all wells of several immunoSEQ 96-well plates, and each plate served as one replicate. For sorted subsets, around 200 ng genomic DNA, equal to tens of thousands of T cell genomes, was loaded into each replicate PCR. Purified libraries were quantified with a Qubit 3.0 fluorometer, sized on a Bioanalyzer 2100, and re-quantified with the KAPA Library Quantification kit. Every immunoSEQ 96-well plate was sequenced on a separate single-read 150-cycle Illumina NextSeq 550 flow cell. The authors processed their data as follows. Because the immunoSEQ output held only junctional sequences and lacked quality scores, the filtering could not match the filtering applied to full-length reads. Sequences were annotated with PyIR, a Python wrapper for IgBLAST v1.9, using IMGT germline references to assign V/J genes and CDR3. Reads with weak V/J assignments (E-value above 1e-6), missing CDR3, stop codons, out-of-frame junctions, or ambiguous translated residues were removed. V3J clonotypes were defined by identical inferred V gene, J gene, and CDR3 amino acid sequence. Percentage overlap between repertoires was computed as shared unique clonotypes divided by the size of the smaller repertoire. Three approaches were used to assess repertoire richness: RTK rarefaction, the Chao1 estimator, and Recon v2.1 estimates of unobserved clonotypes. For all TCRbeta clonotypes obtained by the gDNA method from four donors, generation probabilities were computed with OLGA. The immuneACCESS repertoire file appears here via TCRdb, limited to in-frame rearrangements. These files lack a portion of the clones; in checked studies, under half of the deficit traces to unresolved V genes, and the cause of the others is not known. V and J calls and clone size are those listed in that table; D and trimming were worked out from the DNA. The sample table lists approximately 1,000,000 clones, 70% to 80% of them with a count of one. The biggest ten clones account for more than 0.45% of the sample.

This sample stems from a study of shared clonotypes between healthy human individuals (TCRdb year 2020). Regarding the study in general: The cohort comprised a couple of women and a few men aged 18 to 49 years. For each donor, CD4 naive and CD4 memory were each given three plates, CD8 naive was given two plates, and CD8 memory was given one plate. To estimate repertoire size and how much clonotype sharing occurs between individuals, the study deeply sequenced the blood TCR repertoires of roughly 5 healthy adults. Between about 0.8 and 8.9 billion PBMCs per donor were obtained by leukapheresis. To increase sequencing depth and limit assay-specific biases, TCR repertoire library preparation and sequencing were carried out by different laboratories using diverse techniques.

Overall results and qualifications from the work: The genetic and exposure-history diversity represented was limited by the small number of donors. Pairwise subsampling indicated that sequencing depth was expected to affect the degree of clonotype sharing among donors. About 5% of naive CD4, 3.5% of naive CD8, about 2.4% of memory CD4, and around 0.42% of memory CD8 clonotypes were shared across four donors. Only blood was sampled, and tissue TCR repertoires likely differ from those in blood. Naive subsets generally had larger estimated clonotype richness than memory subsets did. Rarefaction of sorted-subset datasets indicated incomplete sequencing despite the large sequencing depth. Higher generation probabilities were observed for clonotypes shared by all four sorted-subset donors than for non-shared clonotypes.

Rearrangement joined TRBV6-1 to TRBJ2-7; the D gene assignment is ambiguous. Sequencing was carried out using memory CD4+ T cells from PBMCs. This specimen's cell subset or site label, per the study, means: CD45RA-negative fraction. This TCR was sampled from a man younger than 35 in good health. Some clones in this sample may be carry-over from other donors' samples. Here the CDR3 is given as CASSDLHYEQYF. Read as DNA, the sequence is TGTGCCAGCAGTGATCTACACTACGAGCAGTACTTC.